This TCR beta chain emerged from a study of shared clonotypes between healthy human individuals. HIV-negative, healthy adults without recent acute infections or vaccinations were the donors. The method was immunoSEQ multiplex PCR; TCRdb's version includes in-frame clones alone and lacks a portion of them. The table includes almost 750,000 clones, around 77% detected once. Study conclusions and caveats: What limited the represented genetic and exposure-history diversity was the small number of donors.

The CDR3 extends over 15 amino acids. The germline gives CDR1 KGHSH, CDR2 LQKENI. As regards this clone: Its antigen is not known. The junction departs from germline at one end; a sequencing error may be responsible.

This receptor was obtained from a woman younger than 45 in good health. The material sequenced was memory CD4+ T cells sorted from blood. The subset is: CD45RA-negative fraction. The chain carries TRBV18 and TRBJ1-4; the D is unclear. For the CDR3, the DNA is TGTGCCAGTTCACCCACGGTTTCGGCTAATGAAAAACTGTTTTTT. Translated: CASSPTVSANEKLFF.